This record looks at one T cell receptor (beta chain) sequence and its context. Its antigen is unknown. The junction departs from the called germline gene at one end, perhaps through a read error. This record belongs to a study of blood T cells in healthy people across ages. Study-level information: Template switching caught about one barcoded beta molecule for each two T cells.

Germline CDR1 and CDR2: SGHRS and YFSETQ. This CDR3 region has 15 residues. Primed by a sample-barcoded 5' primer and a J-beta primer mix, a second PCR proceeded for about 7 to 11 cycles. There were at least 3 million CDR3-containing paired-end reads obtained from each sample. TCRdb re-called the 5' RACE reads through MiXCR, storing one row per CDR3 protein. This sample carries about 590,000 distinct CDR3 sequences, about 30% of them seen once, and the ten largest clones take 15% to 19%. Broader study findings: Calculation of diversity from one million T cells yielded estimates considered to be underestimates.

The sample taken for sequencing was blood. This chain connects TRBV5-1 to TRBJ2-1; TRBD1 matches 9 bases. This sequence was found in an elderly woman in good health. CDR3 protein: CANSLGQGIVDEQCF. As DNA, the CDR3 is TGCGCCAACAGCTTGGGACAGGGAATCGTGGATGAGCAGTGCTTC. Supplemented by reference TRBV5-1 and TRBJ2-1, the full variable domain reads KAGVTQTPRYLIKTRGQQVTLSCSPISGHRSVSWYQQTPGQGLQFLFEYFSETQRNKGNFPGRFSGRQFSNSRSEMNVSTLELGDSALYLCANSLGQGIVDEQCFGPGTRLTVL.